These 29 T cell receptor beta chains originate from one sample sequenced in a study of T cells in Graves' hyperthyroidism and ophthalmopathy. RNA transcripts yielded amplified TCR beta CDR3 regions. HTBI primers were employed in a first-round RT-PCR of the TCR CDR3. TCRdb itself ran the multiplex PCR reads through MiXCR, one entry per CDR3 protein. The sample shows roughly 840,000 distinct CDR3 sequences, roughly 37% of them seen only once. The sequencing input was blood. These receptors were obtained from a man younger than 35 with Graves' hyperthyroidism.

This clonotype was observed at least ten times. This chain links TRBV29-1 with TRBJ1-6, with D hard to call. Trimming stripped 3 bases from V and 0 bases from J, with 6 bases between. This CDR3 contains 14 residues. Germline CDR1 and CDR2: SQVTM and ANQGSEA. CDR3 nucleotides: TGCAGCGTTGAGGCGAGCTCCTATAATTCACCCCTCCACTTT. It is translated as CSVEASSYNSPLHF.

A few counts support this clonotype. The chain uses TRBV20-1 and TRBJ1-5; TRBD1 matches at 8 bases. V lost 5 bases and J lost 4; bases outside the gene matches: 10. The CDR3 is 15 amino acids. CDR1 and CDR2 from the germline V gene are DFQATT and SNEGSKA (reference sequence). The CDR3 DNA reads as TGCAGTGCTGAGAGTAAAGGGACAGGTAATCAGCCCCAGCATTTT. Amino acids: CSAESKGTGNQPQHF.

The chain links TRBV14 to TRBJ1-2; the D gene is possibly TRBD1 (5 bases). This CDR3 comprises 14 residues. CDR1 is SGHDN and CDR2 is FVKESK in the germline V gene. The V and J ends lost 0 bases and 7 bases respectively, with 12 bases between them. The CDR3 is CASSQDGTRIGYTF. CDR3 nucleotide sequence: TGTGCCAGCAGCCAAGATGGGACCAGAATTGGCTACACCTTC.

The V call is TRBV25-1, the J call TRBJ1-1; D is ambiguous. The CDR3 length is 12 residues. In germline, CDR1 is MGHDK, CDR2 SYGVNS. V shed 10 bases and J shed 5 bases, with 14 bases lying between them. This chain's CDR3 is CATRTGRTEAFF. The CDR3 DNA reads as TGTGCCACCCGGACGGGGAGGACTGAAGCTTTCTTT.

The V gene is TRBV6-1, the J gene TRBJ1-1; D call uncertain. Germline V gives CDR1 MNHNS, CDR2 SASEGT. The V end was cut by 5 bases, the J end by 0 bases, with 13 bases between. The CDR3 is 15 residues long. The CDR3, as DNA: TGTGCCAGCAGTCCTTCACAGCTACTGAACACTGAAGCTTTCTTT. This sequence encodes CASSPSQLLNTEAFF.

The CDR3: CASSLPGESNEKLFF. In DNA, the CDR3 is TGTGCCAGCAGCTTGCCGGGAGAGAGTAATGAAAAACTGTTTTTT. The V gene is TRBV5-4, the J gene TRBJ1-4; no clear D. V lost 1 base, J lost 4 bases, and 11 bases lay in between. The length of the CDR3 is 15 residues. Germline V lookup: CDR1 SGHNT, CDR2 YYREEE (reference sequence). The full variable domain, completed using reference TRBV5-4 and TRBJ1-4, is ETGVTQSPTHLIKTRGQQVTLRCSSQSGHNTVSWYQQALGQGPQFIFQYYREEENGRGNFPPRFSGLQFPNYSSELNVNALELDDSALYLCASSLPGESNEKLFFGSGTQLSVL.

The genes are TRBV7-3 and TRBJ2-5, with D perhaps assigned TRBD1 or TRBD2 (5 bases each). Trimming removed 2 bases from V and 7 bases from J, with 11 bases in between. The CDR3 has 13 amino acids. Germline assignment: CDR1 SGHTA and CDR2 FQGTGA. The chain's CDR3 is CASSLSRDGTQYF. The CDR3 DNA is TGTGCCAGCAGCTTATCAAGGGACGGGACCCAGTACTTC.

On this clonotype: A read error may account for a junction end that differs from germline. The CDR3: CASSLGVTITYEQYF. For the CDR3, the DNA is TGTGCCAGCAGTTTAGGCGTTACAATCACCTACGAGCAGTACTTC. The J gene is TRBJ2-7, the V gene TRBV7-9; unclear D gene. From germline, CDR1 is SEHNR and CDR2 FQNEAQ (reference sequence). There are 15 residues in the CDR3. The variable domain in full, with the rest retrieved from reference TRBV7-9 and TRBJ2-7, is DTGVSQNPRHKITKRGQNVTFRCDPISEHNRLYWYRQTLGQGPEFLTYFQNEAQLEKSRLLSDRFSAERPKGSFSTLEIQRTEQGDSAMYLCASSLGVTITYEQYFGPGTRLTVT.

A note on this clonotype: Since a much larger clone is just one base distant, this may be a read error. The J gene is TRBJ2-5, the V gene TRBV7-7; D uncertain. CDR3 length equals 13 residues. Germline lookup yields CDR1 SSHAT and CDR2 FNYEAQ (reference sequence). The DNA for the CDR3 is TGTGCTAGCCCGCTCCCGCACCAAGAGACCCAGTACTTC. It yields the protein CASPLPHQETQYF. The whole variable domain, remainder taken from reference TRBV7-7 and TRBJ2-5, is GAGVSQSPRYKVTKRGQDVTLRCDPISSHATLYWYQQALGQGPEFLTYFNYEAQPDKSGLPSDRFSAERPEGSISTLTIQRTEQRDSAMYRCASPLPHQETQYFGPGTRLLVL.

This clonotype was recorded a few times. The rearrangement joins TRBV5-6 to TRBJ1-2; 9 nucleotides match TRBD1. Losses at the gene ends were 4 bases for V and 7 bases for J; bases not matched to a gene: 5. This CDR3 spans 13 amino acids. CDR1 and CDR2 (germline): SGHDT, YYEEEE. The CDR3 DNA is TGTGCCAGCAGCCCCAACAGGGGGCCTGGCTACACCTTC. It translates to CASSPNRGPGYTF.

The V call is TRBV2, the J call TRBJ2-2; the D gene could be TRBD1 or TRBD2 (5 bases each). Looked up from germline, CDR1 is SNHLY and CDR2 is FYNNEI. V was pared by 7 bases and J by 6 bases, with 15 bases between. This CDR3 spans 14 amino acids. Written as DNA, the CDR3 is TGTGCCAGCAACACAGGTGGAGGACCCGGGGAGCTGTTTTTT. Translation: CASNTGGGPGELFF.

This clonotype occurred many times. The chain joins TRBV7-8 to TRBJ1-1; 7 bases are shared with TRBD1. In germline, CDR1 is SGHVS, CDR2 FQNEAQ. This CDR3 region has 15 residues. Trimming cost V 1 base and J 6 bases; bases outside gene matches: 8. CDR3 region: CASSLGAGTAAEAFF. The DNA for the CDR3 is TGTGCCAGCAGCTTAGGGGCAGGGACAGCGGCTGAAGCTTTCTTT.

The chain is built from TRBV12-3 or TRBV12-4 and TRBJ1-1; 9 nucleotides agree with TRBD1. V dropped 1 base and J dropped 11; count of bases not matched to a gene: 5. This CDR3 has 13 residues. This CDR3 is CASSLVTGGPAFF. The CDR3 DNA is TGTGCCAGCAGTTTAGTTACAGGGGGCCCGGCTTTCTTT.

This clonotype was observed a few times. V and J are TRBV13 and TRBJ2-5, with a tentative D call TRBD1 (6 bases). Germline V lookup: CDR1 PRHDT, CDR2 FYEKMQ (reference sequence). The CDR3 spans 15 residues. Between the trimmed V and J ends, which lost 3 bases and 2 bases, there was a span of 13 bases. CDR3 coding DNA: TGTGCCAGCAGCTTTCCGAGGACAGCTCAAGAGACCCAGTACTTC. As protein: CASSFPRTAQETQYF.

This clonotype was seen many times. CDR3 nucleotide sequence: TGTGCCAGTAGTGGGACAGGGACTCGGACCCAGTACTTC. It encodes CASSGTGTRTQYF. The V and J genes are TRBV19 and TRBJ2-5, with 9 bases identical to TRBD1. Trimming removed 5 bases from V and 7 bases from J; junction bases left unmatched: 5. This CDR3 is built from 13 residues. CDR1 is LNHDA, CDR2 SQIVND, per germline (reference sequence).

This clonotype was detected a few times. The J gene is TRBJ2-7, the V gene TRBV6-5; possible D gene TRBD1, 5 bases. The germline V gene has CDR1 MNHEY and CDR2 SVGAGI. The CDR3 contains 14 residues. Trimming took 0 bases from V and 2 from J, leaving 8 bases between them. The CDR3 nucleotides read TGTGCCAGCAGTTACTCGCAGGGCCCCTACGAGCAGTACTTC. It specifies CASSYSQGPYEQYF.

This clonotype was recorded at least ten times. The chain couples TRBV20-1 to TRBJ1-5; D gene uncertain. There are 13 residues in the CDR3. The V and J ends lost 0 bases and 6 bases respectively, with 9 bases between them. CDR1 DFQATT and CDR2 SNEGSKA come from the germline V gene (reference sequence). DNA of the CDR3: TGCAGTGCTAGAGAACAGCCACGTCAGCCCCAGCATTTT. It specifies CSAREQPRQPQHF.

The CDR3 DNA is TGTGCCAGCAGCCCCCTACCGCCCTCAGCGGGGGGTTTTGTTGGTTCCCTCCACTTT. Its protein product is CASSPLPPSAGGFVGSLHF. The chain has TRBV7-6 and TRBJ1-6; D might be TRBD1 (5 bases). The V gene lost 5 bases and the J gene lost 14 bases, with 34 bases spanning the gap. CDR3 length: 19 amino acids. Germline CDR1 is SGHVS and CDR2 is FNYEAQ.

The chain combines TRBV15 with TRBJ2-5; 12 bases align to TRBD2. Germline CDR1 LNHNV, CDR2 YYDKDF (reference sequence). The CDR3 extends over 15 amino acids. V gave up 5 bases and J gave up 1 base; unmatched junction bases: 2. The CDR3 bases are TGTGCCACCAGCGAGGGACTAGCGGGCCAAGAGACCCAGTACTTC. Translating gives CATSEGLAGQETQYF.

A note on this clonotype: This could be a read error, since a much larger clone is one nucleotide away. The J gene is TRBJ1-5, the V gene TRBV2, with TRBD1 matching over 10 bases. The CDR3 length is 14 residues. The V and J ends lost 7 bases and 7 bases, in that order; junction bases with no gene match: 7. Germline V CDR1 and CDR2: SNHLY, FYNNEI. CDR3 coding DNA: TGTGCCAGCATGGGGACAGGGGCTAAGCAGCCCCAGCATTTT. Its protein product is CASMGTGAKQPQHF. Variable domain in full (rest from reference TRBV2 and TRBJ1-5): EPEVTQTPSHQVTQMGQEVILRCVPISNHLYFYWYRQILGQKVEFLVSFYNNEISEKSEIFDDQFSVERPDGSNFTLKIRSTKLEDSAMYFCASMGTGAKQPQHFGDGTRLSIL.

Regarding this clonotype: The germline gene is not matched at one end of the junction; a read error may be the cause. J is TRBJ2-7 and V is TRBV5-1, with D unclear. Looked up from germline, CDR1 is SGHRS and CDR2 is YFSETQ. The CDR3 is 12 amino acids. CDR3 bases: TGCACCAGCAGCTTATCACGCTACGAGCAGTACTTC. Residues: CTSSLSRYEQYF. The full variable domain, in which reference TRBV5-1 and TRBJ2-7 provide the parts outside the CDR3, is KAGVTQTPRYLIKTRGQQVTLSCSPISGHRSVSWYQQTPGQGLQFLFEYFSETQRNKGNFPGRFSGRQFSNSRSEMNVSTLELGDSALYLCTSSLSRYEQYFGPGTRLTVT.

This clonotype was seen only a few times. The V call is TRBV7-6, the J call TRBJ2-6, with 7 bases lining up with TRBD2. With V trimmed by 4 bases and J by 4 bases, 1 base remained unmatched. This CDR3 is 14 amino acids long. The germline V gene has CDR1 SGHVS and CDR2 FNYEAQ. CDR3 coding DNA: TGTGCCAGCAGCTGGGGGGGGGGGGCCAACGTCCTGACTTTC. As protein: CASSWGGGANVLTF.

The gene calls are TRBV27 and TRBJ2-7, with 9 bases identical to TRBD1. Germline CDR1 MNHEY, CDR2 SMNVEV (reference sequence). CDR3 length: 15 residues. After removal of 3 bases from V and 3 bases from J, the junction contained 6 bases not matched to a gene. For the CDR3, the DNA is TGTGCCAGCAGTTTCGGGACAGGGTATGGCTACGAGCAGTACTTC. Its protein is CASSFGTGYGYEQYF.

This clonotype was seen many times. CDR3 in amino acids: CSARRTGGREKLFF. The CDR3 DNA reads as TGCAGCGCCCGAAGGACAGGGGGAAGGGAAAAACTGTTTTTT. The rearrangement links TRBV29-1 to TRBJ1-4, with 10 nucleotides matching TRBD1. The germline CDR1 and CDR2 sequences are SQVTM and ANQGSEA. Trimming cost V 7 bases and J 8 bases; bases outside gene matches: 10. The length of the CDR3 is 14 residues. Filled out from reference TRBV29-1 and TRBJ1-4, the complete variable domain reads SAVISQKPSRDICQRGTSLTIQCQVDSQVTMMFWYRQQPGQSLTLIATANQGSEATYESGFVIDKFPISRPNLTFSTLTVSNMSPEDSSIYLCSARRTGGREKLFFGSGTQLSVL.

This clonotype was seen repeatedly, ten times or more. CDR3 region: CASSDLWDTIYF. CDR3 nucleotide sequence: TGTGCCAGCAGCGACCTGTGGGACACCATATATTTT. The V and J genes are TRBV7-2 and TRBJ1-3, with unresolved D. The V end lost 5 bases, the J end lost 8 bases, and 10 bases lay between the germline ends. The CDR3 has 12 residues. Germline V CDR1 and CDR2: SGHTA, FQGNSA.

Points on this clonotype: Given a much more abundant clone one base away, this may be a read error. The V gene is TRBV11-3, the J gene TRBJ1-2; D perhaps matches TRBD1 (5 bases). Per the germline V gene, CDR1 is SGHNT and CDR2 is YENEEA. V was shortened by 1 base and J by 10 bases, with 13 bases between the two germline ends. This CDR3 has 13 amino acids. CDR3 coding DNA: TGTGCCAGCAGCTTAGGAGGGGAAAGAGACTACACCTTC. This codes for CASSLGGERDYTF.

The V gene is TRBV2, the J gene TRBJ2-2; D gene ambiguous. The length of the CDR3 is 14 residues. The V gene lost 4 bases and the J gene lost 2 bases, with 8 bases spanning the gap. Germline CDR1 SNHLY, CDR2 FYNNEI. CDR3 region: CASSGPDNTGELFF. CDR3 nucleotide sequence: TGTGCCAGCAGTGGCCCGGACAACACCGGGGAGCTGTTTTTT.

This clonotype was observed many times. The chain couples TRBV4-2 to TRBJ1-2; no definite D call. V was trimmed by 1 base and J by 6 bases, leaving 6 bases between them. The CDR3 runs 12 residues. In germline, CDR1 is LGHNA, CDR2 YNFKEQ. DNA of the CDR3: TGTGCCAGCAGCCAAGCTGGGGATGGCTACACCTTC. This codes for CASSQAGDGYTF.

V gene TRBV10-3 combines with J gene TRBJ2-3; D unclear. Germline V gene data show CDR1 as ENHRY and CDR2 as SYGVKD. Trimming pared 0 bases from V and 5 bases from J, leaving 9 bases between. This CDR3 has 14 residues. For the CDR3, the DNA is TGTGCCATCAGTGAGTCCCAGACAAAAGATACGCAGTATTTT. Amino acids: CAISESQTKDTQYF.